This is a list of T cell receptor beta chains from one sample in a study of blood T cell repertoires in COVID-19. The protocol was immunoSEQ multiplex PCR, while the TCRdb copy is restricted to in-frame clones and leaves out a portion. The sample records 150,000 or so clones, approximately 88% being singletons. The material sequenced was peripheral blood. The receptors come from a woman aged 55 to 70 with acute or convalescent COVID-19. CDR3s include the opening cysteine and the closing phenylalanine or tryptophan. The D gene is left open where the match is weak. The size field is filled for only some rows; it gives once, few, many or a size class.

j_gene	d_gene	abundance	v_gene	CDR3nt	CDR3aa
TRBJ2-3	TRBD2	-	TRBV3-1/TRBV3-2	TGTGCCAGCAGCTCCTGGACTAGCGGGGGGGTTAGCAGCACAGATACGCAGTATTTT	CASSSWTSGGVSSTDTQYF
TRBJ1-6	-	few	TRBV27	TGTGCCAGCAGGCTCACGGGGTCGGCTAATTCACCCCTCCACTTT	CASRLTGSANSPLHF
TRBJ2-6	-	once	TRBV11-2	TGTGCCAGCAGCCCCCGGACAGGGAGGGATGGGGCCAACGTCCTGACTTTC	CASSPRTGRDGANVLTF
TRBJ1-2	-	once	TRBV6-6	TGTGCCAGCAGTGGGGGGAGCCAAGCCTATGGCTACACCTTC	CASSGGSQAYGYTF
TRBJ1-2	TRBD1	-	TRBV4-2	TGTGCCAGCAGCCACACCCGACAGGGTAACTATGGCTACACCTTC	CASSHTRQGNYGYTF
TRBJ1-1	-	-	TRBV30	TGTGCCTGGAGTGTATCAGCGCGGATATCTCAAGCTTTCTTT	CAWSVSARISQAFF
TRBJ1-4	TRBD1	-	TRBV5-1	TGCGCCAGCACCACCGGCGACAGGGCAAATGAAAAACTGTTTTTT	CASTTGDRANEKLFF
TRBJ1-1	-	once	TRBV7-9	TGTGCCAGCAGCTTAGAGGGGTTTACTGAAGCTTTCTTT	CASSLEGFTEAFF
TRBJ1-2	-	few	TRBV5-4	TGTGCCAGCAGCTTTACCGATCAGGGCTATGGCTACACCTTC	CASSFTDQGYGYTF
TRBJ2-7	-	once	TRBV11-3	TGTGCCAGCAGCTTAGCTGCCGGCTCCTACGAGCAGTACTTC	CASSLAAGSYEQYF
TRBJ1-2	-	many	TRBV27	TGTGCCAGCGGACCGCGGGGGATCGGGTATGGCTACACCTTC	CASGPRGIGYGYTF
TRBJ1-6	TRBD1	-	TRBV19	TGTGCCAGTAGTAGGACAGGGGATAGCTCCTATAATTCACCCCTCCACTTT	CASSRTGDSSYNSPLHF
TRBJ1-1	-	-	TRBV6-2/TRBV6-3	TGTGCCAGCAGTTGGTCAGGGGCGGTGAACACTGAAGCTTTCTTT	CASSWSGAVNTEAFF
TRBJ1-2	TRBD1	-	TRBV6-5	TGTGCCAGCAGAAGGGGGCTCGACTATGGCTACACCTTC	CASRRGLDYGYTF
TRBJ2-7	TRBD1	-	TRBV6-2/TRBV6-3	TGTGCCAGCAGTTGGAGGACAGGGATCCCCGACGAGCAGTACTTC	CASSWRTGIPDEQYF
TRBJ1-4	TRBD1	-	TRBV7-9	TGTGCCAGCAGCTCCGCAGGGGGGTCGGATGAAAAACTGTTTTTT	CASSSAGGSDEKLFF
TRBJ1-1	-	-	TRBV7-6	TGTGCCAGCAGCTTAGAAGCGACCGTGGGCACTGAAGCTTTCTTT	CASSLEATVGTEAFF
TRBJ1-1	-	-	TRBV12-5	TGTGCTAGTGGTTTGGTGACAGGCGTAACTTTGAACACTGAAGCTTTCTTT	CASGLVTGVTLNTEAFF
TRBJ1-2	-	-	TRBV18	TGTGCCAGCTCACCTAGACAGGCTCCGGACGGCTACACCTTC	CASSPRQAPDGYTF
TRBJ1-3	-	few	TRBV6-5	TGTGCCAGCAGTTACAGGGGAAGTTCTGGAAACACCATATATTTT	CASSYRGSSGNTIYF
TRBJ2-3	-	-	TRBV9	TGTGCCAGCAGCCCCGAGACGAGCAGGTTTAATACGCAGTATTTT	CASSPETSRFNTQYF
TRBJ1-6	-	-	TRBV9	TGTGCCAGCAGCCGACGGACAGCACATTCACCCCTCCACTTT	CASSRRTAHSPLHF
TRBJ2-3	TRBD1	many	TRBV2	TGTGCCAGCATTCCAGGGGGCAGTAGCACAGATACGCAGTATTTT	CASIPGGSSTDTQYF
TRBJ2-3	-	-	TRBV5-1	TGCGCCAGCAGCTCCTCCCCGGGAGCAACCACAGATACGCAGTATTTT	CASSSSPGATTDTQYF
TRBJ1-2	-	few	TRBV14	TGTGCCAGCAGCCAAGATCTCAGGGTTAGTGGCTACACCTTC	CASSQDLRVSGYTF
TRBJ1-1	-	once	TRBV2	TGTGCCAGCAGTGTATTCGGCAGCGCGAACACTGAAGCTTTCTTT	CASSVFGSANTEAFF
TRBJ1-1	-	-	TRBV5-1	TGCGCCAGCAGCCCCGATACCGACAGGAACACTGAAGCTTTCTTT	CASSPDTDRNTEAFF
TRBJ1-1	-	once	TRBV18	TGTGCCAGCTCACCTAAGACAGGCTTGAACACTGAAGCTTTCTTT	CASSPKTGLNTEAFF
TRBJ1-2	TRBD1	-	TRBV3-1/TRBV3-2	TGTGCCAGCAGTGACAGACAGGGGGGTGGCTACACCTTC	CASSDRQGGGYTF
TRBJ1-3	-	-	TRBV4-1	TGCGCCAGCAGCCAGGACATGACAGACACCATATATTTT	CASSQDMTDTIYF
TRBJ1-2	-	-	TRBV7-9	TGTGCCAGCAGCTTAGCCGGCGGGTATGGCTACACCTTC	CASSLAGGYGYTF
TRBJ2-7	-	-	TRBV18	TGTGCCACCAGCGGGACAGGCCCCGCAGGCGAGCAGTACTTC	CATSGTGPAGEQYF
TRBJ2-5	TRBD2	-	TRBV3-1/TRBV3-2	TGTGCCAGCAGCCAAGATAGGCTAGCGGGGAGGGGGAACCAGTACTTC	CASSQDRLAGRGNQYF
TRBJ2-5	-	-	TRBV7-7	TGTGCTAGCAGCCAGGGGGGCCCAGAGACCCAGTACTTC	CASSQGGPETQYF
TRBJ2-5	-	once	TRBV3-1/TRBV3-2	TGTGCCAGCAGGGTGAGGGGGTCGGAGACCCAGTACTTC	CASRVRGSETQYF
TRBJ2-2	TRBD2	-	TRBV2	TGTGCCAGCAGAACCGGGACTAGCGCCGGGGAGCTGTTTTTT	CASRTGTSAGELFF
TRBJ1-4	-	-	TRBV18	TGTGCCAGCTCACCATGGAGGGGATCTGCTAATGAAAAACTGTTTTTT	CASSPWRGSANEKLFF
TRBJ1-4	-	-	TRBV7-2	TGTGCCAGCAGCTTAAACGGACCTCCAGGGGAAAAACTGTTTTTT	CASSLNGPPGEKLFF
TRBJ1-6	TRBD1	-	TRBV18	TGTGCCAGCTCACCACAAGACAGGGCCTATTCACCCCTCCACTTT	CASSPQDRAYSPLHF
TRBJ2-3	TRBD2	-	TRBV6-5	TGTGCCAGCAGTAGACTAGCGGGGGAGCAGTATTTT	CASSRLAGEQYF